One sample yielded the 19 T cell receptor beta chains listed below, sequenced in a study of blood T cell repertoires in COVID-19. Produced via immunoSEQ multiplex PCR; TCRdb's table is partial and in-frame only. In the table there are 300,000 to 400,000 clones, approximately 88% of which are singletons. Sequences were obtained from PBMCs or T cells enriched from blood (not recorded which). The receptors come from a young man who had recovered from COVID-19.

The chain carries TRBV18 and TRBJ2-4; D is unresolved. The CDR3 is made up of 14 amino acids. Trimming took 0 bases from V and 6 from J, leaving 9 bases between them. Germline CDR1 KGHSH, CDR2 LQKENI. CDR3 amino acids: CASSPPPQTNIQYF. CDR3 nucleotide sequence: TGTGCCAGCTCACCACCGCCACAAACAAACATTCAGTACTTC.

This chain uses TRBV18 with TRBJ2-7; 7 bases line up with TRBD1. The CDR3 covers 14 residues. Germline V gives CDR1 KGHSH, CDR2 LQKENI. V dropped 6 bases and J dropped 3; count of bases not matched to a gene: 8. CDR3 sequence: CASSRDSQHYEQYF. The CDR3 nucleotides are TGTGCCAGCTCCCGGGACAGCCAACACTACGAGCAGTACTTC.

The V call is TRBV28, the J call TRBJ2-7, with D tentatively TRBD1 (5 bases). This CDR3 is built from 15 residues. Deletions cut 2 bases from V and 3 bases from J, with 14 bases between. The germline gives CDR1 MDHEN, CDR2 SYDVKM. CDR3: CASSLGVSRGYEQYF. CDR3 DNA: TGTGCCAGCAGTTTAGGGGTATCAAGGGGCTACGAGCAGTACTTC.

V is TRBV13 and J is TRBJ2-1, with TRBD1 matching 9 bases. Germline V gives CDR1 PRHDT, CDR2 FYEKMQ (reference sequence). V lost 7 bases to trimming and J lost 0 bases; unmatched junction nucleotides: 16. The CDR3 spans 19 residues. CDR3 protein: CASTTRDRVPYFSYNEQFF. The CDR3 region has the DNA TGTGCCAGCACCACCCGGGACAGGGTCCCCTATTTCTCCTACAATGAGCAGTTCTTC.

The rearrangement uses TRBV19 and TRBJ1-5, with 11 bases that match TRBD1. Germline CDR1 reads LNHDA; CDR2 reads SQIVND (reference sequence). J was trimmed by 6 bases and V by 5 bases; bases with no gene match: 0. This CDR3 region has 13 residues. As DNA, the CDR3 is TGTGCCAGTAGTGGGACAGGGGGTCAGCCCCAGCATTTT. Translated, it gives CASSGTGGQPQHF. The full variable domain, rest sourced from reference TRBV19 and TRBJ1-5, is DGGITQSPKYLFRKEGQNVTLSCEQNLNHDAMYWYRQDPGQGLRLIYYSQIVNDFQKGDIAEGYSVSREKKESFPLTVTSAQKNPTAFYLCASSGTGGQPQHFGDGTRLSIL.

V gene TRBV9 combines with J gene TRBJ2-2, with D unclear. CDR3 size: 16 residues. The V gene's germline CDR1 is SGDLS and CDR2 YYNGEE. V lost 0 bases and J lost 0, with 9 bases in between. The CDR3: CASSVGANANTGELFF. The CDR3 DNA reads TGTGCCAGCAGCGTAGGGGCGAATGCGAACACCGGGGAGCTGTTTTTT.

In nucleotides, the CDR3 is TGTGCCAGCAGTTGGGCTTCGGTGGTGAATGAAAAACTGTTTTTT. This translates into CASSWASVVNEKLFF. This rearrangement joins TRBV28 to TRBJ1-4; D is uncertain. In germline, CDR1 is MDHEN, CDR2 SYDVKM. With 4 bases removed from V and 5 bases from J, the gap between germline ends came to 14 bases. This CDR3 region has 15 residues.

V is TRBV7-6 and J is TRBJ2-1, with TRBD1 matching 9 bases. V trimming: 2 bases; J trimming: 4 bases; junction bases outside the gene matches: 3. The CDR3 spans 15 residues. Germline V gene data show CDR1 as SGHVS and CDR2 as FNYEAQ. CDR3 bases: TGTGCCAGCAGCTTAACCGGGACAGGGTACAATGAGCAGTTCTTC. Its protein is CASSLTGTGYNEQFF.

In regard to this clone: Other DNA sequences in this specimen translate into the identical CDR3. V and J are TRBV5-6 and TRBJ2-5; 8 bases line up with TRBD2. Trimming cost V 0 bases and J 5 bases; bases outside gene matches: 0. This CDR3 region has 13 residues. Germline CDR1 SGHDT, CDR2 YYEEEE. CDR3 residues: CASSLGGGETQYF. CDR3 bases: TGTGCCAGCAGCTTGGGCGGGGGGGAGACCCAGTACTTC.

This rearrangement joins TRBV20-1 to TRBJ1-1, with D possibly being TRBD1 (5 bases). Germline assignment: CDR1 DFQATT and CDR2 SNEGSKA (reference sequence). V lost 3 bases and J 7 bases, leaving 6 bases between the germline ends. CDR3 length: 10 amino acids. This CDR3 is CSASRVEAFF. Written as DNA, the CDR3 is TGCAGTGCTAGCAGGGTTGAAGCTTTCTTT.

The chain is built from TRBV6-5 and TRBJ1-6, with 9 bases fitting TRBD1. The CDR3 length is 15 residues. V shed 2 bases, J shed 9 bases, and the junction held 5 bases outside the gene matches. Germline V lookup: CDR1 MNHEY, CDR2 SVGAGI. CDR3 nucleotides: TGTGCCAGCAGTTACATGGGGACAGGGACTTCACCCCTCCACTTT. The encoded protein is CASSYMGTGTSPLHF.

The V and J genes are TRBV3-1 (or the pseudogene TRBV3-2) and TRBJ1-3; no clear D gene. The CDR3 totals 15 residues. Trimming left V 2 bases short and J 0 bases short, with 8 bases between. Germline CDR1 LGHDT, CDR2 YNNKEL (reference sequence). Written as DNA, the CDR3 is TGTGCCAGCAGCCAACTAGGGAGCTCTGGAAACACCATATATTTT. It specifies CASSQLGSSGNTIYF.

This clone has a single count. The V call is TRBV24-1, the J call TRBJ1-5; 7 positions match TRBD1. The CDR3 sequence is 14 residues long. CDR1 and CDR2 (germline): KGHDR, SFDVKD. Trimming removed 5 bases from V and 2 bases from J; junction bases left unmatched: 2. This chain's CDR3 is CATSAGTGNQPQHF. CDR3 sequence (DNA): TGTGCCACCAGTGCGGGGACAGGCAATCAGCCCCAGCATTTT.

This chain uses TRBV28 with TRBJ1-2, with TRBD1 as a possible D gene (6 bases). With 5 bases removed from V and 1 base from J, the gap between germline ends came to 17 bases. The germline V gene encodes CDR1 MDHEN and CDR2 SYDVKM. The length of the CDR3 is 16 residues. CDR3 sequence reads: CASSPPTGQGNYGYTF. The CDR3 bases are TGTGCCAGCAGTCCCCCAACAGGGCAGGGTAACTATGGCTACACCTTC.

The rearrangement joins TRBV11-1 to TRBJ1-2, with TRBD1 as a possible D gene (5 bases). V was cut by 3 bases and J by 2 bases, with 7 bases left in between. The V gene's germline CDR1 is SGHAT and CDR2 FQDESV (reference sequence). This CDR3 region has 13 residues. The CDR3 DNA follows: TGTGCCAGCAGCTTGGAGGGGAACTATGGCTACACCTTC. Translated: CASSLEGNYGYTF.

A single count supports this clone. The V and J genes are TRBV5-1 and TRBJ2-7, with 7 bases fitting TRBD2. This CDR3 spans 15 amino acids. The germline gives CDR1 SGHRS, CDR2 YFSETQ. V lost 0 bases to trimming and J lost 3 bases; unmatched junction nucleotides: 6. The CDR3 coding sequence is TGCGCCAGCAGCTTGGCGGCAGGGAGGGTCTACGAGCAGTACTTC. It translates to CASSLAAGRVYEQYF.

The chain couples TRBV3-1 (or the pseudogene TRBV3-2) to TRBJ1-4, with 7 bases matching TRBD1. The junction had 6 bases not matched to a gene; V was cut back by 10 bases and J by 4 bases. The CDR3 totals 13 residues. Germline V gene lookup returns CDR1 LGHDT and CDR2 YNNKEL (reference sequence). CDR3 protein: CATSGTDNEKLFF. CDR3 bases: TGTGCCACCTCCGGGACAGATAATGAAAAACTGTTTTTT.

This CDR3 reads CASSSLYGYTF. As DNA, the CDR3 is TGTGCCAGCAGCTCACTCTATGGCTACACCTTC. This chain links TRBV12-3 or TRBV12-4 with TRBJ1-2; D is undetermined. This CDR3 region has 11 residues. The V and J ends lost 6 bases and 4 bases respectively, with 6 bases between them.

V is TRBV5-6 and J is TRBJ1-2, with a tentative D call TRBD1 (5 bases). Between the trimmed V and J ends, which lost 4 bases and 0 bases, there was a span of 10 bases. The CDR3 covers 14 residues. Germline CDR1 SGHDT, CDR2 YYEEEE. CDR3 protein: CASSQLTANYGYTF. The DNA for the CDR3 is TGTGCCAGCAGCCAGCTGACAGCTAACTATGGCTACACCTTC.